This entry lists 30 T cell receptor beta chains sequenced from one sample in a study of CD8 T cells in Susac syndrome. Random hexamers served to reverse transcribe roughly 0.45 to 1 ug RNA. One entry per CDR3 protein results from TCRdb running MiXCR on the immunoSEQ multiplex PCR reads. The repertoire includes some 260,000 distinct CDR3 sequences, approximately 84% of them detected once, and around 0.12% sits in the top ten. The sample taken for sequencing was CD8+ T cells from PBMCs. Receptor source: a human donor with multiple sclerosis.

This clonotype appeared a single time. The CDR3 DNA is TGTGCCAGCAGCCCGACAGCGGGAGGGCCAGATGAGCAGTTCTTC. It yields the protein CASSPTAGGPDEQFF. V usage is TRBV5-6 and J usage is TRBJ2-1, with TRBD2 identical over 10 bases. Trimming at V came to 4 bases and at J to 8 bases, leaving 9 bases not matched to a gene. The CDR3 has 15 amino acids. Looked up from germline, CDR1 is SGHDT and CDR2 is YYEEEE.

CDR3 amino acids: CASTTGSTYEQYF. The CDR3 DNA sequence: TGTGCCAGCACGACAGGTTCCACCTACGAGCAGTACTTC. The chain couples TRBV5-8 to TRBJ2-7, with a weak D call TRBD1 (6 bases). CDR1 is SGHTS, CDR2 YDEGEE, per germline. V was shortened by 6 bases and J by 2 bases, with 12 bases between the two germline ends. This CDR3 comprises 13 residues.

The chain combines TRBV20-1 with TRBJ2-7; 7 nucleotides align to TRBD1. This CDR3 is built from 16 residues. V lost 1 base and J lost 4; bases outside the gene matches: 13. Germline CDR1 and CDR2: DFQATT and SNEGSKA (reference sequence). CDR3 residues: CSARGVLGGVMYEQYF. For the CDR3, the DNA is TGCAGTGCTAGAGGAGTCTTAGGGGGCGTCATGTACGAGCAGTACTTC.

The chain combines TRBV7-9 with TRBJ2-7; tentatively, D is TRBD1 or TRBD2 (5 bases each). This CDR3 region has 14 residues. Germline V gene data show CDR1 as SEHNR and CDR2 as FQNEAQ (reference sequence). Trimming removed 3 bases at V and 4 bases at J, with 13 bases between. CDR3 loop: CASSLGERLYEQYF. The CDR3 DNA sequence: TGTGCCAGCAGCTTGGGGGAAAGATTGTACGAGCAGTACTTC.

The V call is TRBV7-2, the J call TRBJ2-5, with 9 bases matching TRBD2. Germline lookup yields CDR1 SGHTA and CDR2 FQGNSA. The V gene end was trimmed by 3 bases and the J gene end by 4 bases; junction bases not matched to a gene: 3. The CDR3 covers 14 residues. For the CDR3, the DNA is TGTGCCAGCAGCTTTCGTAGCGGGAGAGAGACCCAGTACTTC. The encoded protein is CASSFRSGRETQYF.

The chain recombines TRBV7-9 with TRBJ2-5; D is uncertain. The CDR3 is made up of 14 amino acids. Trimming pared 8 bases from V and 2 bases from J, leaving 15 bases between. Germline V gives CDR1 SEHNR, CDR2 FQNEAQ (reference sequence). The chain's CDR3 is CASLIPGLQETQYF. CDR3 nucleotides: TGTGCCAGCTTAATTCCAGGTCTTCAAGAGACCCAGTACTTC. Drawing the rest from reference TRBV7-9 and TRBJ2-5, the complete variable domain is DTGVSQNPRHKITKRGQNVTFRCDPISEHNRLYWYRQTLGQGPEFLTYFQNEAQLEKSRLLSDRFSAERPKGSFSTLEIQRTEQGDSAMYLCASLIPGLQETQYFGPGTRLLVL.

The chain couples TRBV5-4 to TRBJ2-1; D not resolved. Deletions cut 6 bases from V and 5 bases from J, with 6 bases between. This CDR3 contains 11 residues. Germline V gene data show CDR1 as SGHNT and CDR2 as YYREEE (reference sequence). Written as DNA, the CDR3 is TGTGCCAGCAACAGCCACAATGAGCAGTTCTTC. Its protein is CASNSHNEQFF.

The chain links TRBV6-2 or TRBV6-3 to TRBJ1-5; possibly TRBD1 for D (6 bases). Trimming removed 4 bases at V and 0 bases at J, with 13 bases between. The CDR3 totals 16 residues. Germline loops: CDR1 MNHEY, CDR2 SVGEGT. Here the CDR3 DNA reads TGTGCCAGCAGTTCCCTGGGACACCATAGCAATCAGCCCCAGCATTTT. The encoded protein is CASSSLGHHSNQPQHF.

The chain uses TRBV20-1 and TRBJ1-1; D may be TRBD1 (5 bases). Looked up from germline, CDR1 is DFQATT and CDR2 is SNEGSKA (reference sequence). The CDR3 runs 14 residues. The ends were cut back, 6 bases at V and 1 base at J, with 15 bases in the middle. For the CDR3, the DNA is TGCAGTGCCGAGCCTATTGGGGCGAACACTGAAGCTTTCTTT. It translates to CSAEPIGANTEAFF.

The rearrangement uses TRBV20-1 and TRBJ2-7; TRBD2 agrees at 11 bases. V lost 3 bases to trimming and J lost 2 bases; unmatched junction nucleotides: 9. This CDR3 comprises 16 residues. Germline CDR1 and CDR2: DFQATT and SNEGSKA (reference sequence). The CDR3: CSARTLTSGRTYEQYF. CDR3 in DNA: TGCAGTGCTAGGACCCTTACTAGCGGGAGAACCTACGAGCAGTACTTC.

This sequence joins TRBV2 and TRBJ2-7; weak D call: TRBD1 (5 bases). V lost 3 bases and J lost 4, with 16 bases in between. CDR1 and CDR2 (germline): SNHLY, FYNNEI. CDR3 size: 15 residues. The CDR3: CASSDWSGLGYEQYF. In nucleotides, the CDR3 is TGTGCCAGCAGTGACTGGTCAGGGCTAGGATACGAGCAGTACTTC.

In DNA, the CDR3 is TGTGCCAGCAGCAACGGGGGGTACTACGAGCAGTACTTC. Translating it yields CASSNGGYYEQYF. This chain joins TRBV7-9 and TRBJ2-7; 7 bases line up with TRBD2. Germline assignment: CDR1 SEHNR and CDR2 FQNEAQ (reference sequence). V was pared by 5 bases and J by 3 bases, with 4 bases of the junction left unmatched. The CDR3 runs to 13 residues.

The chain uses TRBV20-1 and TRBJ2-1; a possible D gene is TRBD1 (5 bases). Germline CDR1 DFQATT, CDR2 SNEGSKA (reference sequence). The CDR3 length is 16 residues. V lost 5 bases to trimming and J lost 3 bases, with 20 bases between them. CDR3 residues: CSALVVQDAIYNEQFF. The CDR3 DNA is TGCAGTGCTTTGGTGGTACAGGACGCTATCTACAATGAGCAGTTCTTC.

The chain joins TRBV12-3 or TRBV12-4 to TRBJ2-1, with 7 bases identical to TRBD2. The V and J ends lost 8 bases and 15 bases, in that order; junction bases with no gene match: 19. The CDR3 is 14 residues long. CDR3: CASGGDLGPPRGFF. The CDR3 nucleotides read TGTGCCAGCGGGGGGGACCTAGGCCCTCCGAGGGGGTTCTTC.

The V and J genes are TRBV27 and TRBJ1-1; no reliable D call. CDR3 length: 15 amino acids. The V end lost 2 bases, the J end lost 3 bases, and 13 bases lay between the germline ends. Germline CDR1 reads MNHEY; CDR2 reads SMNVEV (reference sequence). DNA of the CDR3: TGTGCCAGCAGTTTAATAGGGCCCCGGGACACTGAAGCTTTCTTT. This gives the protein CASSLIGPRDTEAFF.

The V call is TRBV19, the J call TRBJ2-7, with D tentatively TRBD1 or TRBD2 (5 bases each). The V and J ends lost 8 bases and 4 bases respectively, with 15 bases between them. Germline lookup yields CDR1 LNHDA and CDR2 SQIVND (reference sequence). CDR3 length: 13 amino acids. CDR3 amino acids: CASGTPRGYEQYF. CDR3 sequence (DNA): TGTGCCAGTGGCACCCCGAGGGGTTACGAGCAGTACTTC.

The chain uses TRBV12-3 or TRBV12-4 and TRBJ1-2; no clear D. V gave up 7 bases and J gave up 8 bases, with 17 bases separating them. CDR3 length equals 13 residues. The CDR3 coding sequence is TGTGCCAGCACCATTGGACTGCCTCGCGGCTACACCTTC. This gives the protein CASTIGLPRGYTF.

The genes are TRBV5-4 and TRBJ1-4; perhaps TRBD1 as D (5 bases). The CDR3 has 14 amino acids. V shed 0 bases and J shed 7 bases, with 10 bases lying between them. Germline loops: CDR1 SGHNT, CDR2 YYREEE (reference sequence). In DNA form, the CDR3 reads TGTGCCAGCAGCTTGGAGGGACGGGCTGAAAAACTGTTTTTT. Its translation is CASSLEGRAEKLFF.

The V gene is TRBV5-6, the J gene TRBJ1-1; D is unresolved. Deletions cut 5 bases from V and 0 bases from J, with 14 bases between. CDR1 and CDR2 from the germline V gene are SGHDT and YYEEEE. This CDR3 is 15 amino acids long. CDR3 nucleotides: TGTGCCAGCAGTGGGCTTTGGGGTTTGAACACTGAAGCTTTCTTT. Translating gives CASSGLWGLNTEAFF. Full variable domain (missing parts from reference TRBV5-6 and TRBJ1-1): DAGVTQSPTHLIKTRGQQVTLRCSPKSGHDTVSWYQQALGQGPQFIFQYYEEEERQRGNFPDRFSGHQFPNYSSELNVNALLLGDSALYLCASSGLWGLNTEAFFGQGTRLTVV.

The CDR3 DNA sequence: TGTGCCAGCGAAATAACGGGAGGCAATGAGCAGTTCTTC. Translated, it gives CASEITGGNEQFF. V is TRBV7-9 and J is TRBJ2-1, with 7 bases identical to TRBD2. Germline CDR1 is SEHNR and CDR2 is FQNEAQ (reference sequence). The V segment lost 8 bases and the J segment 6 bases; nucleotides outside the gene matches: 7. This CDR3 contains 13 residues.

The V call is TRBV4-1, the J call TRBJ1-2, with TRBD1 matching over 7 bases. CDR1 is MGHRA and CDR2 is YSYEKL in the germline V gene. The junction had 4 bases not matched to a gene; V was cut back by 0 bases and J by 6 bases. This CDR3 spans 14 amino acids. The CDR3 DNA reads TGCGCCAGCAGCCAAGATCGAGGGGGCAATGGCTACACCTTC. It codes for CASSQDRGGNGYTF.

The chain recombines TRBV27 with TRBJ1-2; D is undetermined. The CDR3 is 12 amino acids. CDR1 MNHEY and CDR2 SMNVEV come from the germline V gene (reference sequence). V lost 7 bases and J 7 bases, leaving 13 bases between the germline ends. This chain's CDR3 is CASTDGRFGYTF. The CDR3 nucleotides read TGTGCCAGCACCGACGGACGGTTTGGCTACACCTTC.

In regard to this clonotype: The junction differs from germline at one of its ends, possibly a read error. The V and J genes are TRBV20-1 and TRBJ2-5; D perhaps matches TRBD2 (5 bases). In germline, CDR1 is DFQATT, CDR2 SNEGSKA (reference sequence). CDR3 length: 18 amino acids. The CDR3 bases are TGCAGTGCTAGAGATAACCGAGCCCGTTCGATAGCGAGAGAGGCCCAGTACTTC. Protein sequence: CSARDNRARSIAREAQYF.

The V and J genes are TRBV7-9 and TRBJ2-4; a weak D match, TRBD2 (6 bases). CDR1 is SEHNR, CDR2 FQNEAQ, per germline (reference sequence). V gave up 5 bases and J gave up 5 bases, with 13 bases separating them. The CDR3 loop spans 14 amino acids. This CDR3 reads CASSHWEAENIQYF. CDR3 DNA sequence: TGTGCCAGCAGCCACTGGGAGGCAGAAAACATTCAGTACTTC.

The chain uses TRBV9 and TRBJ2-3; D not resolved. Germline V CDR1 and CDR2: SGDLS, YYNGEE. The CDR3 consists of 16 residues. Trimming stripped 0 bases from V and 1 base from J, with 12 bases between. Here the CDR3 reads CASSVGKAIRTDTQYF. The CDR3, as DNA: TGTGCCAGCAGCGTAGGAAAAGCAATTCGCACAGATACGCAGTATTTT. The variable domain in full, with the rest retrieved from reference TRBV9 and TRBJ2-3, is DSGVTQTPKHLITATGQRVTLRCSPRSGDLSVYWYQQSLDQGLQFLIQYYNGEERAKGNILERFSAQQFPDLHSELNLSSLELGDSALYFCASSVGKAIRTDTQYFGPGTRLTVL.

V and J are TRBV27 and TRBJ1-4; D remains unclear. V was trimmed by 4 bases and J by 0 bases, leaving 9 bases between them. The germline V gene has CDR1 MNHEY and CDR2 SMNVEV (reference sequence). This CDR3 contains 15 residues. CDR3 in DNA: TGTGCCAGCAGTTGGTCCGGTGCAACTAATGAAAAACTGTTTTTT. Translation gives CASSWSGATNEKLFF.

The V call is TRBV2, the J call TRBJ2-1, with D possibly called TRBD1 or TRBD2 (7 bases each). The V and J ends lost 5 bases and 1 base respectively, with 12 bases between them. The CDR3 totals 15 residues. Germline V gene sequence: CDR1 SNHLY, CDR2 FYNNEI. CDR3 sequence: CASSRQGGSYNEQFF. CDR3 in DNA: TGTGCCAGCAGTCGACAGGGAGGGTCCTACAATGAGCAGTTCTTC. The full variable domain, in which reference TRBV2 and TRBJ2-1 provide the parts outside the CDR3, is EPEVTQTPSHQVTQMGQEVILRCVPISNHLYFYWYRQILGQKVEFLVSFYNNEISEKSEIFDDQFSVERPDGSNFTLKIRSTKLEDSAMYFCASSRQGGSYNEQFFGPGTRLTVL.

CDR3 residues: CAWSVGRGYDSPLHF. CDR3 sequence (DNA): TGTGCCTGGAGTGTGGGTCGCGGGTACGATTCACCCCTCCACTTT. The rearrangement uses TRBV30 and TRBJ1-6; no definite D call. V dropped 0 bases and J dropped 8 bases, with 14 bases sitting between them. The CDR3 length is 15 residues. Germline CDR1 and CDR2: GTSNPN and SVGIG (reference sequence).

The chain has TRBV11-2 and TRBJ1-5; D gene uncertain. In germline, CDR1 is SGHAT, CDR2 FQNNGV. V lost 5 bases and J lost 1, with 12 bases in between. The CDR3 is 15 residues long. The CDR3 DNA reads as TGTGCCAGCAGCCCTCGGACGGGAAGCAATCAGCCCCAGCATTTT. Translating it yields CASSPRTGSNQPQHF.

The genes are TRBV5-4 and TRBJ1-2, with a possible D match to TRBD1 (5 bases). This CDR3 is 14 amino acids long. CDR1 is SGHNT and CDR2 is YYREEE in the germline V gene (reference sequence). The ends were cut back, 2 bases at V and 6 bases at J, with 14 bases in the middle. CDR3 DNA: TGTGCCAGCAGCTTTTATTCCGGGGGAAATGGCTACACCTTC. Residues: CASSFYSGGNGYTF.